A selection of T cell receptor beta chains follows, all from one sample in a study of cytomegalovirus exposure and HLA in healthy donors. Profiling relied on immunoSEQ multiplex PCR, and the TCRdb table lists in-frame clones only, not all of them. The data show about 200,000 clones, less than 80% seen once. Sequenced: PBMCs. These receptors were taken from a girl under 10 years old in good health and CMV-seronegative. CDR3s include the opening cysteine and the closing phenylalanine or tryptophan. Fields, in order: V gene, D gene, J gene, clone size, CDR3 protein, CDR3 DNA. The D gene is left open where the match is weak. Where a row states a size, it is once, few, many or the class of an expanded clone; other rows omit it.

v_call: TRBV19
d_call: -
j_call: TRBJ1-1
clone_size: few
cdr3_aa: CASSWGVDTEAFF
cdr3_nt: TGTGCCAGTAGTTGGGGGGTGGACACTGAAGCTTTCTTT

v_call: TRBV6-1
d_call: TRBD2
j_call: TRBJ2-1
clone_size: once
cdr3_aa: CASVKTSGRNEQFF
cdr3_nt: TGTGCCAGTGTAAAGACTAGCGGGAGAAATGAGCAGTTCTTC

v_call: TRBV9
d_call: -
j_call: TRBJ1-1
clone_size: -
cdr3_aa: CASSDYLNTEAFF
cdr3_nt: TGTGCCAGCAGCGATTACTTGAACACTGAAGCTTTCTTT

v_call: TRBV2
d_call: TRBD1
j_call: TRBJ2-3
clone_size: -
cdr3_aa: CARSTGEDTQYF
cdr3_nt: TGTGCCAGAAGTACAGGGGAAGATACGCAGTATTTT

v_call: TRBV10-3
d_call: -
j_call: TRBJ2-7
clone_size: -
cdr3_aa: CAISGGDRTYEQYF
cdr3_nt: TGTGCCATCAGTGGGGGGGACAGAACCTACGAGCAGTACTTC

v_call: TRBV6-5
d_call: TRBD1
j_call: TRBJ1-6
clone_size: -
cdr3_aa: CASRQQGDGSPLHF
cdr3_nt: TGTGCCAGCAGGCAACAGGGGGACGGTTCACCCCTCCACTTT

v_call: TRBV6-5
d_call: -
j_call: TRBJ2-2
clone_size: -
cdr3_aa: CASSYAGLAPPGELFF
cdr3_nt: TGTGCCAGCAGTTACGCGGGACTCGCGCCACCCGGGGAGCTGTTTTTT

v_call: TRBV10-3
d_call: -
j_call: TRBJ2-7
clone_size: -
cdr3_aa: CAAAQGYEQYF
cdr3_nt: TGTGCCGCCGCTCAGGGCTACGAGCAGTACTTC

v_call: TRBV27
d_call: -
j_call: TRBJ1-1
clone_size: -
cdr3_aa: CASSHGNTEAFF
cdr3_nt: TGTGCCAGTTCCCACGGTAACACTGAAGCTTTCTTT

v_call: TRBV21-1
d_call: -
j_call: TRBJ2-1
clone_size: -
cdr3_aa: CAVASGTGRLNEQFF
cdr3_nt: -

v_call: TRBV7-6
d_call: -
j_call: TRBJ1-3
clone_size: -
cdr3_aa: CASSRGSAGNTIYF
cdr3_nt: TGTGCCAGCAGCCGAGGTTCGGCCGGAAACACCATATATTTT

v_call: TRBV2
d_call: TRBD2
j_call: TRBJ2-4
clone_size: -
cdr3_aa: CASSSPPEREGNIQYF
cdr3_nt: TGTGCCAGCAGTTCCCCACCTGAGCGGGAGGGGAACATTCAGTACTTC

v_call: TRBV4-1
d_call: -
j_call: TRBJ2-7
clone_size: once
cdr3_aa: CASSQYRSGDFTYEQYF
cdr3_nt: TGCGCCAGCAGCCAGTACCGAAGCGGAGACTTTACCTACGAGCAGTACTTC

v_call: TRBV23-1
d_call: -
j_call: TRBJ1-5
clone_size: -
cdr3_aa: CASSKAGDHSSNQPQHF
cdr3_nt: TGCGCCAGCTCGAAGGCCGGGGATCACAGCAGCAATCAGCCCCAGCATTTT

v_call: TRBV10-3
d_call: TRBD2
j_call: TRBJ2-7
clone_size: -
cdr3_aa: CAISGTSGTYEQYF
cdr3_nt: TGTGCCATCAGTGGGACTAGCGGGACATACGAGCAGTACTTC

v_call: TRBV2
d_call: -
j_call: TRBJ1-4
clone_size: -
cdr3_aa: CASSEDSDTEKLFF
cdr3_nt: TGTGCCAGCAGTGAGGACAGCGACACTGAAAAACTGTTTTTT

v_call: TRBV7-8
d_call: -
j_call: TRBJ1-1
clone_size: once
cdr3_aa: CASRQALNTEAFF
cdr3_nt: TGTGCCAGCCGACAGGCCCTGAACACTGAAGCTTTCTTT

v_call: TRBV14
d_call: -
j_call: TRBJ2-3
clone_size: -
cdr3_aa: CASSLISTDTQYF
cdr3_nt: TGTGCCAGCAGCCTAATTAGCACAGATACGCAGTATTTT

v_call: TRBV5-4
d_call: -
j_call: TRBJ1-5
clone_size: -
cdr3_aa: CASSSQGLNQPQHF
cdr3_nt: TGTGCCAGCAGCTCCCAGGGACTCAATCAGCCCCAGCATTTT

v_call: TRBV13
d_call: TRBD1
j_call: TRBJ1-2
clone_size: -
cdr3_aa: CASRLQTGDAVMNGYTF
cdr3_nt: TGTGCCAGCAGACTACAGACAGGGGATGCGGTAATGAATGGCTACACCTTC

v_call: TRBV9
d_call: -
j_call: TRBJ1-3
clone_size: -
cdr3_aa: CASSFGQLSGNTIYF
cdr3_nt: TGTGCCAGCAGCTTCGGACAGCTCTCTGGAAACACCATATATTTT

v_call: TRBV5-4
d_call: TRBD2
j_call: TRBJ2-1
clone_size: -
cdr3_aa: CASSLAGLASNEQFF
cdr3_nt: TGTGCCAGCAGCTTGGCCGGACTAGCCTCCAATGAGCAGTTCTTC

v_call: TRBV11-1
d_call: -
j_call: TRBJ2-5
clone_size: -
cdr3_aa: CASSPTVKEETQYF
cdr3_nt: TGTGCCAGCAGCCCGACAGTTAAGGAAGAGACCCAGTACTTC

v_call: TRBV11-3
d_call: -
j_call: TRBJ2-1
clone_size: -
cdr3_aa: CASSHTSGNNEQFF
cdr3_nt: TGTGCCAGCAGCCATACTAGTGGAAACAATGAGCAGTTCTTC

v_call: TRBV19
d_call: TRBD2
j_call: TRBJ2-7
clone_size: -
cdr3_aa: CASSPASGYEQYF
cdr3_nt: TGTGCCAGTAGTCCAGCTAGCGGGTACGAGCAGTACTTC

v_call: TRBV19
d_call: TRBD2
j_call: TRBJ2-3
clone_size: -
cdr3_aa: CASTPRGGDTQYF
cdr3_nt: TGTGCCAGCACCCCTCGCGGGGGAGATACGCAGTATTTT

v_call: TRBV11-2
d_call: -
j_call: TRBJ2-6
clone_size: -
cdr3_aa: CARAATSGANVLTF
cdr3_nt: TGTGCCAGGGCCGCAACCTCTGGGGCCAACGTCCTGACTTTC

v_call: TRBV7-9
d_call: -
j_call: TRBJ2-2
clone_size: -
cdr3_aa: CASRLSFSGANTGELFF
cdr3_nt: TGTGCCAGCAGGCTCAGCTTTAGCGGTGCGAACACCGGGGAGCTGTTTTTT

v_call: TRBV9
d_call: TRBD2
j_call: TRBJ2-7
clone_size: -
cdr3_aa: CASSVEAGVSFYEQYF
cdr3_nt: TGTGCCAGCAGCGTAGAAGCGGGGGTGAGTTTCTACGAGCAGTACTTC

v_call: TRBV27
d_call: -
j_call: TRBJ2-2
clone_size: few
cdr3_aa: CASSFWRGRDGELFF
cdr3_nt: TGTGCCAGCAGTTTTTGGAGGGGGCGAGACGGGGAGCTGTTTTTT

v_call: TRBV7-8
d_call: TRBD1
j_call: TRBJ2-3
clone_size: -
cdr3_aa: CASSLRDRQQGTDTQYF
cdr3_nt: TGTGCCAGCAGCTTAAGGGACAGACAACAGGGCACAGATACGCAGTATTTT

v_call: TRBV14
d_call: TRBD2
j_call: TRBJ2-3
clone_size: -
cdr3_aa: CASSRAGVGDTQYF
cdr3_nt: TGTGCCAGCAGCCGGGCGGGAGTGGGGGATACGCAGTATTTT

v_call: TRBV10-1
d_call: -
j_call: TRBJ1-1
clone_size: -
cdr3_aa: CASSEGATGSNTEAFF
cdr3_nt: TGCGCCAGCAGTGAGGGGGCTACAGGGTCGAACACTGAAGCTTTCTTT

v_call: TRBV27
d_call: -
j_call: TRBJ2-7
clone_size: -
cdr3_aa: CASSTRGFEQYF
cdr3_nt: TGTGCCAGCTCTACTCGGGGGTTCGAGCAGTACTTC

v_call: TRBV11-2
d_call: TRBD2
j_call: TRBJ2-5
clone_size: -
cdr3_aa: CASSLLGLAGEETQYF
cdr3_nt: TGTGCCAGCAGCTTATTGGGACTAGCGGGAGAAGAGACCCAGTACTTC

v_call: TRBV27
d_call: TRBD2
j_call: TRBJ2-1
clone_size: -
cdr3_aa: CASSYGLAGIYNEQFF
cdr3_nt: TGTGCCAGCAGCTACGGACTAGCGGGAATCTACAATGAGCAGTTCTTC

v_call: TRBV5-1
d_call: TRBD2
j_call: TRBJ2-7
clone_size: -
cdr3_aa: CASSSGLGRSEQYF
cdr3_nt: TGCGCCAGCAGCTCCGGACTAGGCCGTAGCGAGCAGTACTTC

v_call: TRBV6-5
d_call: TRBD1
j_call: TRBJ2-1
clone_size: -
cdr3_aa: CASTHAGTGFNEQFF
cdr3_nt: TGTGCCAGCACCCACGCCGGGACAGGGTTCAATGAGCAGTTCTTC

v_call: TRBV11-2
d_call: -
j_call: TRBJ2-6
clone_size: few
cdr3_aa: CASSLASGANVLTF
cdr3_nt: TGTGCCAGCAGCTTGGCCTCTGGGGCCAACGTCCTGACTTTC

v_call: TRBV5-1
d_call: TRBD1
j_call: TRBJ2-2
clone_size: -
cdr3_aa: CASSRRDSLTGELFF
cdr3_nt: TGCGCCAGCAGCCGCCGGGACAGCCTTACCGGGGAGCTGTTTTTT

v_call: TRBV10-2
d_call: TRBD1
j_call: TRBJ2-7
clone_size: -
cdr3_aa: CASRGQAAYEQYF
cdr3_nt: TGCGCCAGCCGGGGACAGGCTGCCTACGAGCAGTACTTC

v_call: TRBV5-1
d_call: -
j_call: TRBJ2-2
clone_size: -
cdr3_aa: CASTGGAGPGELFF
cdr3_nt: TGCGCCAGCACCGGTGGAGCAGGGCCCGGGGAGCTGTTTTTT

v_call: TRBV6-5
d_call: TRBD1
j_call: TRBJ1-2
clone_size: -
cdr3_aa: CASTPGTGGYGYTF
cdr3_nt: TGTGCCAGCACCCCCGGGACAGGTGGCTATGGCTACACCTTC